This TCR beta chain originates from a study of shared clonotypes between healthy human individuals. Selected positively for CCR7 and CD45RO-negative, naive CD8 cells excluded terminally differentiated effector memory CD45RA+ cells. Measured with immunoSEQ multiplex PCR; TCRdb has only the in-frame clones, and not every one. The data hold about 1,900,000 clones, with about 95% observed a single time. The CDR3 sequence is 12 residues long. CDR1 is ENHRY, CDR2 SYGVKD, per germline. V shed 7 bases, J shed 4 bases, and the junction held 1 base outside the gene matches. This rearrangement joins TRBV10-3 to TRBJ1-2; 9 bases map to TRBD1. The receptor was isolated from a young man in good health. Sequenced material: naive CD8+ T cells sorted from blood. The CDR3 sequence: CAITGQGYGYTF. The CDR3 nucleotides are TGTGCCATCACGGGACAGGGCTATGGCTACACCTTC.